This T cell receptor (beta chain) was captured by sequencing in a study of memory CD4+ T cells and cytomegalovirus serostatus. Study at large: Of the healthy Belgian adults, fewer than 10 were CMV seropositive and about two dozen seronegative. Overall study findings and caveats: The CMV-associated TCR signature appears largely within the CD4+ memory repertoire. Each of roughly 65 CMV-associated TCRbeta sequences occurred in one to five individuals.

Germline loops: CDR1 SNHLY, CDR2 FYNNEI. Germline trimming cut 1 base from V and 9 bases from J; bases unmatched to any gene: 8. This CDR3 comprises 16 residues. For this clone: Its specificity is unknown.

Sequencing used immunoSEQ multiplex PCR; TCRdb keeps in-frame clones, though not all of them. The data show tens of thousands of clones, approximately 74% seen once. The sort gate was single viable CD3+CD4+CD8-CD45RO+ cells for memory CD4+ T cells. Positive selection with CD4 microbeads enriched total CD4+ T cells. The specimen was memory CD4+ T cells from blood. The TCR was taken from an adult in good health and CMV-seropositive. This sequence joins TRBV2 and TRBJ1-6, with 8 bases matching TRBD1. CDR3 loop: CASSEEGGQVGSPLHF. The CDR3 DNA follows: TGTGCCAGCAGTGAAGAGGGGGGACAGGTCGGTTCACCCCTCCACTTT.